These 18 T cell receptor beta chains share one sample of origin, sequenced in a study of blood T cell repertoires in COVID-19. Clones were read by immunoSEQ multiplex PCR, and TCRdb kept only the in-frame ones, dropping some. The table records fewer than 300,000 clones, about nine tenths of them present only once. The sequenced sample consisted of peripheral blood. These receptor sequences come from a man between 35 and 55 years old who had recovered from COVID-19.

CDR3 sequence: CASSLDVGQGVVYGYTF. CDR3 DNA sequence: TGTGCCAGCAGCTTAGATGTGGGTCAGGGGGTTGTCTATGGCTACACCTTC. This chain connects TRBV11-2 to TRBJ1-2, with 7 bases identical to TRBD1. Germline CDR1 SGHAT, CDR2 FQNNGV. There are 17 residues in the CDR3. The J segment lost 4 bases and the V segment lost 0 bases, leaving 11 bases of the junction unmatched.

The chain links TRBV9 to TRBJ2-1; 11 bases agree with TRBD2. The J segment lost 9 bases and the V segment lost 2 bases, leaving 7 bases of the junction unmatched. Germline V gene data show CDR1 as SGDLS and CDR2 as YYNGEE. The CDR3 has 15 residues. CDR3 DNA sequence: TGTGCCAGCAGCGTTGGGTCTAGCGGGGGGAGTGAGCAGTTCTTC. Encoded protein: CASSVGSSGGSEQFF.

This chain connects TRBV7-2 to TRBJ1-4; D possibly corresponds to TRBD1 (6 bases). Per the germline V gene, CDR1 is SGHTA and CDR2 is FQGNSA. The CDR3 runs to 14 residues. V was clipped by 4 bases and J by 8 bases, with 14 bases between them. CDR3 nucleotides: TGTGCCAGCAGCTCACCGGGAGGGGGAGAAAAACTGTTTTTT. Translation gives CASSSPGGGEKLFF.

CDR3 protein: CASSPPGGNYGYTF. The CDR3 coding sequence is TGTGCCAGCAGTCCCCCGGGAGGTAACTATGGCTACACCTTC. The chain recombines TRBV2 with TRBJ1-2; D unclear. The germline V gene encodes CDR1 SNHLY and CDR2 FYNNEI. The V end was cut by 5 bases, the J end by 1 base, with 11 bases between. The CDR3 loop spans 14 amino acids.

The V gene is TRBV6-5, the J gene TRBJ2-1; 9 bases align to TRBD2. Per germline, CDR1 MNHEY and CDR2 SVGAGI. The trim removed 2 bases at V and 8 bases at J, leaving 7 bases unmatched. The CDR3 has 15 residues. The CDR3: CASSYGGGGAYEQFF. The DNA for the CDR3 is TGTGCCAGCAGTTACGGCGGCGGGGGGGCCTATGAGCAGTTCTTC.

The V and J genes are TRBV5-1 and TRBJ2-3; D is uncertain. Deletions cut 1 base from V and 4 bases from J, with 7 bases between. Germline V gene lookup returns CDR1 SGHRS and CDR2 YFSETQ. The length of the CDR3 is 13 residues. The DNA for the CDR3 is TGCGCCAGCAGCTTGCTTATCGCAGATACGCAGTATTTT. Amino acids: CASSLLIADTQYF.

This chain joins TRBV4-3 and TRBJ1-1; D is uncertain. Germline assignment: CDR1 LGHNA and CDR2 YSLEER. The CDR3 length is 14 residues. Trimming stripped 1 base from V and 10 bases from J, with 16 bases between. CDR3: CASSQVGLPIGAFF. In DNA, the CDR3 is TGCGCCAGCAGCCAAGTAGGACTCCCCATAGGAGCTTTCTTT.

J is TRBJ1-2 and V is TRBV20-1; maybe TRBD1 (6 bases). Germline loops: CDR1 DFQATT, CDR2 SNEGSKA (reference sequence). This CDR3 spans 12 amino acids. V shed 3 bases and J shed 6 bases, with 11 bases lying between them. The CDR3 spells CSASQAGDGYTF. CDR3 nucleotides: TGCAGTGCTAGTCAGGCAGGGGATGGCTACACCTTC.

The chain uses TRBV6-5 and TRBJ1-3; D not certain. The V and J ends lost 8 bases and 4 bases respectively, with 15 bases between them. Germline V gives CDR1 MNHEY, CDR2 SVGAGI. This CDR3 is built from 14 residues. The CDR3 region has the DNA TGTGCCAGCCAAAGAGGAGTCCTAGGAAACACCATATATTTT. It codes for CASQRGVLGNTIYF.

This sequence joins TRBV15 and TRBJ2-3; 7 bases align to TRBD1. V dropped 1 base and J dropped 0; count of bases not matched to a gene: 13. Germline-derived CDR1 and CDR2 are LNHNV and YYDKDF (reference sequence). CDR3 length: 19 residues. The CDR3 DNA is TGTGCCACCAGCAGAGCAGGGGGAACGGGGCTCACTAGCACAGATACGCAGTATTTT. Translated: CATSRAGGTGLTSTDTQYF.

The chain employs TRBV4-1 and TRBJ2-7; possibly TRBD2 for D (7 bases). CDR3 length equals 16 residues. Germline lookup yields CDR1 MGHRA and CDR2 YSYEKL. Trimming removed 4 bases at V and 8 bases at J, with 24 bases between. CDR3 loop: CASSPDSISRGAKQYF. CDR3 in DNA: TGCGCCAGCAGCCCTGATTCGATCTCCCGGGGGGCCAAGCAGTACTTC.

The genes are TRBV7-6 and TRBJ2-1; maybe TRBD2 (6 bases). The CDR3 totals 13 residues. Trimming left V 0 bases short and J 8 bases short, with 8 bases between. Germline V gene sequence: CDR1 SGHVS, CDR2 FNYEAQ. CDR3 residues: CASSLARRDEQFF. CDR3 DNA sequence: TGTGCCAGCAGCTTAGCGCGGAGGGATGAGCAGTTCTTC.

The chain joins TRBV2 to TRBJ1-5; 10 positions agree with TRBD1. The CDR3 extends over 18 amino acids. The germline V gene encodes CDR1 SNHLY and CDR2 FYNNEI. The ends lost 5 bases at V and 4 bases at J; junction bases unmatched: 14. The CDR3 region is CASSTLDRGIGGNQPQHF. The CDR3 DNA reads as TGTGCCAGCAGTACCCTGGACAGGGGGATAGGTGGGAATCAGCCCCAGCATTTT.

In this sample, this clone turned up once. CDR3 protein: CASSPGSTDTQYF. DNA for the CDR3: TGTGCCAGTAGTCCGGGGAGCACAGATACGCAGTATTTT. The V and J genes are TRBV19 and TRBJ2-3, with D possibly TRBD2 on 5 matching bases. Germline V gene lookup returns CDR1 LNHDA and CDR2 SQIVND (reference sequence). Trimming took 5 bases from V and 0 from J, leaving 6 bases between them. CDR3 length: 13 residues.

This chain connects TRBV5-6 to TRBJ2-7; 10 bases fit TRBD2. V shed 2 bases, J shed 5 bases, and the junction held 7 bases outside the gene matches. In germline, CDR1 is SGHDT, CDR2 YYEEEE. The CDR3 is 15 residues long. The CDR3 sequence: CASSLAGGPTHEQYF. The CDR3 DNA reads TGTGCCAGCAGCTTAGCGGGAGGGCCCACCCACGAGCAGTACTTC.

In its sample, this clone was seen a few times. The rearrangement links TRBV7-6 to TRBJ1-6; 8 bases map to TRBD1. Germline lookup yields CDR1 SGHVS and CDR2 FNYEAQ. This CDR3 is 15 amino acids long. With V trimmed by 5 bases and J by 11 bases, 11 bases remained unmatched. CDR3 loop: CASSPLTGDSAPLHF. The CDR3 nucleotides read TGTGCCAGCAGCCCCCTGACAGGGGATAGCGCACCCCTCCACTTT.

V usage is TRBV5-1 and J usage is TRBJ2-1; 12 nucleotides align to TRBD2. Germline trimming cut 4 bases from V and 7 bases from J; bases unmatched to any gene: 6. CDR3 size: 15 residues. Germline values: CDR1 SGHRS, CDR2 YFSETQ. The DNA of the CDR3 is TGCGCCAGCAGCGCGACTAGCGGGAGCTTTAATGAGCAGTTCTTC. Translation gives CASSATSGSFNEQFF.

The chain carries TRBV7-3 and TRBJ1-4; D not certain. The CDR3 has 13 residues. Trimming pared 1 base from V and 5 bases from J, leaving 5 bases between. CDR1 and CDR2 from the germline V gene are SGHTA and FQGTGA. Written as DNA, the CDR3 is TGTGCCAGCAGCTTAAGGCGGAATGAAAAACTGTTTTTT. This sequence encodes CASSLRRNEKLFF.